These 29 T cell receptor beta chains came from one sample sequenced in a study of pediatric ulcerative colitis. Here immunoSEQ multiplex PCR was the method, and the copy in TCRdb shows in-frame clones only, minus some. The table lists 30,000 or so clones, around 80% of them singletons, with 1.1% in the top ten. The rectum was sampled with one to two pinch biopsies at colonoscopy. Sequenced material: gut tissue. These TCRs come from a boy aged 5-17 years with mild ulcerative colitis.

The chain is built from TRBV7-9 and TRBJ1-2; D may be TRBD1 (5 bases). Germline CDR1 SEHNR, CDR2 FQNEAQ (reference sequence). Trimming stripped 5 bases from V and 8 bases from J, with 12 bases between. CDR3 length: 12 amino acids. CDR3 coding DNA: TGTGCCAGCAGCCCCCCCCAGGGCGGCTACACCTTC. It is translated as CASSPPQGGYTF.

This clone was found a few times. The same CDR3 can be traced to other DNA sequences in this sample. The chain carries TRBV5-1 and TRBJ2-2; D not certain. V was cut by 3 bases and J by 6 bases, with 3 bases left in between. CDR1 is SGHRS and CDR2 is YFSETQ in the germline V gene. The CDR3 is 11 residues long. The CDR3 is CASSYAGELFF. The CDR3 region has the DNA TGCGCCAGCAGCTACGCCGGGGAGCTGTTTTTT.

CDR3: CASSLGQENSGNTIYF. The CDR3 coding sequence is TGCGCCAGCAGCTTGGGACAGGAGAACTCTGGAAACACCATATATTTT. The chain recombines TRBV5-1 with TRBJ1-3; possible D gene TRBD1, 6 bases. This CDR3 region has 16 residues. Trimming left V 0 bases short and J 0 bases short, with 10 bases between. The germline gives CDR1 SGHRS, CDR2 YFSETQ.

V and J are TRBV6-1 and TRBJ1-5, with D tentatively TRBD1 (6 bases). Trimming removed 4 bases from V and 7 bases from J, with 26 bases in between. Germline V lookup: CDR1 MNHNS, CDR2 SASEGT. This CDR3 has 18 amino acids. The CDR3 loop is CASSGPLKGGTLGQPQHF. The CDR3 DNA is TGTGCCAGCAGTGGCCCACTAAAGGGGGGAACCCTCGGGCAGCCCCAGCATTTT.

The chain uses TRBV18 and TRBJ2-2; unclear D gene. CDR3 length: 13 residues. The V end lost 0 bases, the J end lost 1 base, and 0 bases lay between the germline ends. Germline V CDR1 and CDR2: KGHSH, LQKENI. The CDR3, as DNA: TGTGCCAGCTCACCACCGAACACCGGGGAGCTGTTTTTT. It translates to CASSPPNTGELFF. Complete variable domain (other parts from reference TRBV18 and TRBJ2-2): NAGVMQNPRHLVRRRGQEARLRCSPMKGHSHVYWYRQLPEEGLKFMVYLQKENIIDESGMPKERFSAEFPKEGPSILRIQQVVRGDSAAYFCASSPPNTGELFFGEGSRLTVL.

The rearrangement uses TRBV30 and TRBJ1-2; D is perhaps TRBD1 (5 bases). The CDR3 length is 12 residues. Germline CDR1 is GTSNPN and CDR2 is SVGIG (reference sequence). With 2 bases removed from V and 8 bases from J, the gap between germline ends came to 12 bases. The CDR3, as DNA: TGTGCCTGGAGTTTTCTAGGGGACGGCTACACCTTC. It codes for CAWSFLGDGYTF.

The chain employs TRBV5-1 and TRBJ1-2, with unresolved D. Germline assignment: CDR1 SGHRS and CDR2 YFSETQ. V was pared by 2 bases and J by 4 bases, with 12 bases between. The CDR3 totals 14 residues. The CDR3 DNA reads as TGCGCCAGCAGCTTTGGGCCGGAACGCTATGGCTACACCTTC. It translates to CASSFGPERYGYTF.

This chain uses TRBV5-1 with TRBJ1-1; D is uncertain. CDR3 length equals 13 residues. V gave up 8 bases and J gave up 0 bases, with 11 bases separating them. The germline V gene encodes CDR1 SGHRS and CDR2 YFSETQ. The CDR3: CASGRLMNTEAFF. The CDR3 DNA follows: TGCGCCAGTGGACGGTTGATGAACACTGAAGCTTTCTTT.

The DNA for the CDR3 is TGTGCCAGCAGCCCCAGACAGGGGAGCTCCTATAATTCACCCCTCCACTTT. It codes for CASSPRQGSSYNSPLHF. The chain couples TRBV7-9 to TRBJ1-6, with 8 bases that match TRBD1. V was pared by 5 bases and J by 0 bases, with 6 bases of the junction left unmatched. The germline V gene has CDR1 SEHNR and CDR2 FQNEAQ (reference sequence). The CDR3 is made up of 17 amino acids.

The chain has TRBV7-9 and TRBJ1-1; D ambiguous. Germline V lookup: CDR1 SEHNR, CDR2 FQNEAQ (reference sequence). There are 12 residues in the CDR3. V lost 3 bases, J lost 3 bases, and 5 bases lay in between. This CDR3 is CASSFSDTEAFF. Here the CDR3 DNA reads TGTGCCAGCAGCTTTTCTGACACTGAAGCTTTCTTT.

The chain employs TRBV19 and TRBJ2-7; tentatively, D is TRBD1 or TRBD2 (5 bases each). The V gene lost 5 bases and the J gene lost 2 bases, with 13 bases spanning the gap. The CDR3 consists of 14 residues. CDR1 and CDR2 (germline): LNHDA, SQIVND (reference sequence). Here the CDR3 DNA reads TGTGCCAGTAGTCCGTGGGACCGGCCCTACGAGCAGTACTTC. It yields the protein CASSPWDRPYEQYF.

This clone showed up just a few times. V is TRBV4-2 and J is TRBJ1-4; D is unclear. Trimming took 1 base from V and 3 from J, leaving 9 bases between them. The CDR3 extends over 15 amino acids. CDR1 and CDR2 from the germline V gene are LGHNA and YNFKEQ. Here the CDR3 reads CASSQGTRANEKLFF. Here the CDR3 DNA reads TGTGCCAGCAGCCAAGGGACGAGGGCTAATGAAAAACTGTTTTTT.

The chain employs TRBV7-2 and TRBJ2-5, with 11 positions matching TRBD2. CDR3 size: 18 residues. Per germline, CDR1 SGHTA and CDR2 FQGNSA. The V segment lost 0 bases and the J segment 2 bases; nucleotides outside the gene matches: 8. CDR3 sequence reads: CASSLAGLAGGRQETQYF. In nucleotides, the CDR3 is TGTGCCAGCAGCTTAGCCGGCCTAGCGGGGGGACGGCAAGAGACCCAGTACTTC.

The V gene is TRBV15, the J gene TRBJ1-1, with a possible D match to TRBD1 (5 bases). Trimming removed 2 bases from V and 7 bases from J, with 14 bases in between. This CDR3 region has 14 residues. Germline CDR1 reads LNHNV; CDR2 reads YYDKDF (reference sequence). CDR3 bases: TGTGCCACCAGCAGATCCTACCGTGACAGTGAAGCTTTCTTT. It encodes CATSRSYRDSEAFF.

This clone was detected a few times. The chain has TRBV20-1 and TRBJ1-1; no clear D. Trimming stripped 2 bases from V and 1 base from J, with 2 bases between. This CDR3 has 11 residues. In germline, CDR1 is DFQATT, CDR2 SNEGSKA (reference sequence). The DNA of the CDR3 is TGCAGTGCTAGACAGAACACTGAAGCTTTCTTT. Its protein is CSARQNTEAFF.

The chain joins TRBV5-5 to TRBJ2-5, with 8 nucleotides matching TRBD1. The ends lost 4 bases at V and 6 bases at J; junction bases unmatched: 14. This CDR3 spans 16 amino acids. Germline CDR1 is SGHKS and CDR2 is YYEKEE (reference sequence). This CDR3 reads CASSPGSGQGVQTQYF. The CDR3 nucleotides read TGTGCCAGCAGCCCTGGTAGCGGACAGGGTGTACAGACCCAGTACTTC.

The chain combines TRBV29-1 with TRBJ1-2; no definite D call. CDR3 length: 12 residues. V dropped 6 bases and J dropped 4 bases, with 12 bases sitting between them. The germline CDR1 and CDR2 sequences are SQVTM and ANQGSEA. The CDR3 loop reads CSVAWESYGYTF. The CDR3 nucleotides read TGCAGCGTCGCATGGGAGAGCTATGGCTACACCTTC.

This clone was picked up a small number of times. The chain links TRBV7-2 to TRBJ1-5; D ambiguous. CDR3 size: 13 residues. Germline CDR1 and CDR2: SGHTA and FQGNSA. The V and J ends lost 5 bases and 0 bases respectively, with 5 bases between them. The CDR3 nucleotides are TGTGCCAGCAGCCGAGATAGCAATCAGCCCCAGCATTTT. It specifies CASSRDSNQPQHF.

This chain links TRBV5-5 with TRBJ2-1; 9 bases agree with TRBD2. There are 15 residues in the CDR3. V lost 4 bases, J lost 0 bases, and 2 bases stayed unmatched. Germline lookup yields CDR1 SGHKS and CDR2 YYEKEE (reference sequence). The CDR3 protein is CASSRGLASYNEQFF. DNA for the CDR3: TGTGCCAGCAGCCGGGGACTAGCCTCCTACAATGAGCAGTTCTTC.

The chain combines TRBV9 with TRBJ1-2; 8 bases fit TRBD1. The trim removed 2 bases at V and 7 bases at J, leaving 7 bases unmatched. Germline-derived CDR1 and CDR2 are SGDLS and YYNGEE. The CDR3 is made up of 14 amino acids. The DNA of the CDR3 is TGTGCCAGCAGCGTTCGGACAGGGAGTGGTGGCTACACCTTC. Its translation: CASSVRTGSGGYTF. Full variable domain (outside the CDR3, taken from reference TRBV9 and TRBJ1-2): DSGVTQTPKHLITATGQRVTLRCSPRSGDLSVYWYQQSLDQGLQFLIQYYNGEERAKGNILERFSAQQFPDLHSELNLSSLELGDSALYFCASSVRTGSGGYTFGSGTRLTVV.

This chain uses TRBV5-8 with TRBJ1-5; 9 positions match TRBD1. CDR3 length: 17 residues. The germline CDR1 and CDR2 sequences are SGHTS and YDEGEE. V was pared by 0 bases and J by 1 base, with 5 bases of the junction left unmatched. The CDR3 DNA sequence: TGTGCCAGCAGCTTGGATGAGGGACAGGGAAGCAATCAGCCCCAGCATTTT. Its translation is CASSLDEGQGSNQPQHF.

The J gene is TRBJ1-2, the V gene TRBV5-6; tentative D call: TRBD1 (5 bases). The length of the CDR3 is 13 residues. Trimming pared 3 bases from V and 6 bases from J, leaving 12 bases between. In germline, CDR1 is SGHDT, CDR2 YYEEEE. CDR3 nucleotides: TGTGCCAGCAGCTATACAGGAATGGATGGCTACACCTTC. Amino acid sequence: CASSYTGMDGYTF.

This clone was recorded only once. The rearrangement uses TRBV19 and TRBJ2-3; 8 bases are a match to TRBD1. J was trimmed by 6 bases and V by 1 base; bases with no gene match: 6. The CDR3 has 15 residues. CDR1 is LNHDA, CDR2 SQIVND, per germline (reference sequence). CDR3 nucleotides: TGTGCCAGTAGTATAGTCCAGGGGGCTGGGGATACGCAGTATTTT. Encoded protein: CASSIVQGAGDTQYF.

This clone was seen only once. V and J are TRBV7-8 and TRBJ1-1; D ambiguous. Trimming removed 5 bases at V and 0 bases at J, with 13 bases between. This CDR3 has 15 amino acids. The V gene's germline CDR1 is SGHVS and CDR2 FQNEAQ. The CDR3 DNA reads as TGTGCCAGCAGCCCGATGGCCAGCCTGAACACTGAAGCTTTCTTT. The encoded protein is CASSPMASLNTEAFF.

This clone occurred a few times. V is TRBV30 and J is TRBJ1-5, with a possible D match to TRBD1 (6 bases). Germline V lookup: CDR1 GTSNPN, CDR2 SVGIG (reference sequence). Trimming stripped 2 bases from V and 0 bases from J, with 35 bases between. This CDR3 is 23 amino acids long. DNA of the CDR3: TGTGCCTGGAGTAAGAAGACAGTCGACCCCATTTATGAGGGGGTTTATAGCAATCAGCCCCAGCATTTT. Protein product: CAWSKKTVDPIYEGVYSNQPQHF.

This clone was recorded once. The rearrangement joins TRBV18 to TRBJ1-6; D is unresolved. The germline V gene encodes CDR1 KGHSH and CDR2 LQKENI. V lost 2 bases to trimming and J lost 8 bases, with 7 bases between them. CDR3 length equals 13 residues. The CDR3 bases are TGTGCCAGCTCACCAAATAGCGATTCACCCCTCCACTTT. Amino acids: CASSPNSDSPLHF.

This chain links TRBV2 with TRBJ2-4; TRBD2 aligns across 11 bases. Germline lookup yields CDR1 SNHLY and CDR2 FYNNEI. V dropped 0 bases and J dropped 3; count of bases not matched to a gene: 19. The CDR3 runs to 22 residues. DNA of the CDR3: TGTGCCAGCAGTGAAGCGCGGGCTAGCGGGGGGCCGAACACCGGGGACAAAAACATTCAGTACTTC. Protein sequence: CASSEARASGGPNTGDKNIQYF.

The chain uses TRBV5-4 and TRBJ1-2; D possibly corresponds to TRBD1 (5 bases). Germline CDR1 SGHNT, CDR2 YYREEE (reference sequence). With 3 bases removed from V and 12 bases from J, the gap between germline ends came to 12 bases. The CDR3 length is 11 residues. The CDR3 bases are TGTGCCAGCAGCTCGGGACTCTCAGACACCTTC. Translated, it gives CASSSGLSDTF.

The chain is built from TRBV30 and TRBJ1-3, with D uncertain. The CDR3 has 12 amino acids. Per the germline V gene, CDR1 is GTSNPN and CDR2 is SVGIG (reference sequence). The V end was cut by 0 bases, the J end by 4 bases, with 4 bases between. This CDR3 is CAWSVPGNTIYF. The CDR3 coding sequence is TGTGCCTGGAGTGTTCCGGGAAACACCATATATTTT.